Following are 4 T cell receptor beta chains from one sample sequenced in a study of cytomegalovirus exposure and HLA in healthy donors. The PCR employed 60 Vbeta primers together with 13 Jbeta primers. Repertoires were generated with immunoSEQ multiplex PCR, while TCRdb's copy carries only in-frame clones and drops some. The sample has about 190,000 clones; about four fifths are singletons. Sequences were obtained from PBMCs. These receptors were taken from a woman aged 18-29 years in good health and CMV-seronegative.

CDR3 sequence (DNA): TGTGCCAGTAGTATCTCAGGGTGGCGTGGCTACACCTTC. Protein: CASSISGWRGYTF. This chain links TRBV19 with TRBJ1-2; possible D gene TRBD1, 5 bases. The germline V gene encodes CDR1 LNHDA and CDR2 SQIVND (reference sequence). The CDR3 totals 13 residues. Trimming stripped 3 bases from V and 7 bases from J, with 12 bases between.

The rearrangement joins TRBV14 to TRBJ2-3, with TRBD2 matching 14 bases. Germline V gene data show CDR1 as SGHDN and CDR2 as FVKESK. With 2 bases clipped from V and 8 bases from J, the junction kept 9 bases outside the gene matches. The CDR3 contains 17 residues. Here the CDR3 DNA reads TGTGCCAGCAGCCAATTCACTGGGACTAGCGGGGGCGGTACGCAGTATTTT. Its translation: CASSQFTGTSGGGTQYF.

This clone was detected once. The chain couples TRBV19 to TRBJ2-2; a possible D gene is TRBD1 (5 bases). Deletions cut 6 bases from V and 2 bases from J, with 16 bases between. Germline V gene lookup returns CDR1 LNHDA and CDR2 SQIVND (reference sequence). This CDR3 region has 16 residues. The CDR3 nucleotides read TGTGCCAGTAGCCACCAGGGCAGGTATAACACCGGGGAGCTGTTTTTT. This gives the protein CASSHQGRYNTGELFF.

This chain uses TRBV27 with TRBJ2-1, with 9 bases matching TRBD2. The CDR3 is 17 amino acids. Germline lookup yields CDR1 MNHEY and CDR2 SMNVEV (reference sequence). The J segment lost 5 bases and the V segment lost 6 bases, leaving 14 bases of the junction unmatched. The CDR3: CASSRIAGVFFDNEQFF. The DNA of the CDR3 is TGTGCCAGCAGCCGAATAGCGGGAGTGTTTTTCGACAATGAGCAGTTCTTC.